This TCR beta chain comes out of a study of cytomegalovirus exposure and HLA in healthy donors (dated by TCRdb to between 2016 and 2019). Regarding the study in general: A later analysis indicated that the roughly 130 validation repertoires were generated on the platform also employed for the approximately 670 repertoires of the first cohort. The study aimed to test whether signatures of past pathogen exposure could be identified by cataloging public T cell receptors. In addition to the first cohort of around 670 subjects, a separate validation cohort of 120 different subjects was used. High-throughput TCR immunosequencing, statistical association of individual TCRs with disease status, and machine learning were combined to predict cytomegalovirus infection status.

CDR1 is given as KGHSH and CDR2 as LQKENI, both from the germline V gene. The CDR3 holds 16 amino acids from the cysteine to the phenylalanine. Just CDR3 DNA is preserved here, 48 bases in frame from base 1. Trimming takes 10 bases from V and 3 bases from J, and the germline ends sit 24 bases apart. The donors belonged to the validation cohort of around 120 subjects, which was separate from the roughly 700-subject first cohort. With respect to this clone: The target of this receptor is not known. Base qualities were left out, and no much larger clone turns up one base away.

What the work shows at the level of the full study, not this receptor alone: Subsequent analysis determined that TCRs grouped into clusters in the first cohort also showed a tendency toward co-occurrence across the 120 or so validation repertoires, and about 94% of cluster scores exceeded 0. A later analysis had no HLA typing for the validation cohort, so co-occurrence there was scored across all 110 or so repertoires. Cytomegalovirus status was reported to be diagnosed by the classifier with high specificity and sensitivity in both the original and validation cohorts. The authors suggested that the approach could potentially be extended to other disease states and immunological phenotypes. While some public TCRs were present in many individuals, most TCR sequences turned up only very rarely across donors. In vitro tests confirmed that three of the cytomegalovirus-associated TCR beta chains recognize cytomegalovirus antigens. The study gave a list of around 170 TCR beta chains associated with cytomegalovirus.

Preparation of the library involved the immunoSEQ multiplex PCR assay. As for the authors' bioinformatics: To diagnose cytomegalovirus status from the catalog of TCR beta chain sequences, a statistical classification framework was built. Drawn from immuneACCESS, this table holds only the in-frame rearrangements with V and J called that TCRdb kept. Clones are partly lost; checked studies trace under half to an unresolved V gene and leave the rest unexplained. D and trimming were read from the DNA, whereas the V and J calls and clone size are those reported in that table. This sample lists around 60,000 clones; about 96% were detected once. The biggest ten clones account for approximately 1% of the sample.

The sequenced sample was PBMCs. The clonotype comes from a woman aged 18-29 years in good health and CMV-seronegative. The receptor chain draws on TRBV18 and TRBJ1-1; possibly the D gene is TRBD1, per 5 matching bases. The DNA is as follows: TGTGCCACCTCCCACATTCCCGGCGCCAGGGACACTGAAGCTTTCTTT. This sequence encodes CATSHIPGARDTEAFF.